The 25 T cell receptor beta chains in this list originate from one sample, sequenced in a study of blood T cell repertoires in COVID-19. Sequencing used immunoSEQ multiplex PCR; TCRdb keeps in-frame clones, though not all of them. The data show about 240,000 clones, 80% to 85% seen once. The sequenced material came from peripheral blood. Source of these receptors: an older woman with active or convalescent COVID-19.

The chain carries TRBV11-2 and TRBJ2-1; 8 bases fit TRBD2. The trim removed 5 bases at V and 8 bases at J, leaving 14 bases unmatched. The CDR3 contains 16 residues. Germline assignment: CDR1 SGHAT and CDR2 FQNNGV. This CDR3 is CASSPIYGGVVDEQFF. CDR3 DNA sequence: TGTGCCAGCAGCCCAATCTACGGGGGGGTTGTGGATGAGCAGTTCTTC.

The rearrangement links TRBV3-1 (or the pseudogene TRBV3-2) to TRBJ2-5; TRBD2 matches 8 bases. Germline V lookup: CDR1 LGHDT, CDR2 YNNKEL (reference sequence). The CDR3 spans 17 residues. Trimming cost V 5 bases and J 1 base; bases outside gene matches: 12. The DNA for the CDR3 is TGTGCCAGCAGCGATACCTTACAGCGGGGGCCCCAAGAGACCCAGTACTTC. This codes for CASSDTLQRGPQETQYF.

The V call is TRBV6-2 or TRBV6-3, the J call TRBJ2-7; 7 nucleotides line up with TRBD2. In germline, CDR1 is MNHEY, CDR2 SVGEGT. V was pared by 2 bases and J by 5 bases, with 6 bases of the junction left unmatched. The CDR3 sequence is 14 residues long. CDR3 loop: CASSYLLAQDEQYF. The CDR3 DNA follows: TGTGCCAGCAGTTACCTACTAGCGCAGGACGAGCAGTACTTC.

The chain recombines TRBV10-3 with TRBJ2-7; 8 bases align to TRBD1. Unmatched junction bases numbered 12, after V lost 6 bases and J lost 5 bases. The CDR3 spans 15 residues. Germline V lookup: CDR1 ENHRY, CDR2 SYGVKD. CDR3 amino acids: CAISPDRGISHEQYF. The CDR3 nucleotides read TGTGCCATCAGCCCCGACAGGGGAATTTCCCACGAGCAGTACTTC.

The chain has TRBV27 and TRBJ2-7; D is perhaps TRBD1 (5 bases). CDR3 size: 16 residues. From germline, CDR1 is MNHEY and CDR2 SMNVEV (reference sequence). V lost 5 bases to trimming and J lost 6 bases, with 23 bases between them. For the CDR3, the DNA is TGTGCCAGCAGTCCTTACAGGAATAACGAAAGGCCCGAGCAGTACTTC. Protein sequence: CASSPYRNNERPEQYF.

The chain carries TRBV6-1 and TRBJ2-5, with D possibly matching TRBD1 (6 bases). The CDR3 spans 16 residues. V was trimmed by 1 base and J by 1 base, leaving 13 bases between them. Germline V gives CDR1 MNHNS, CDR2 SASEGT. Written as DNA, the CDR3 is TGTGCCAGCAGTGAAGGGGGGCGGCGCCCCCAAGAGACCCAGTACTTC. Its translation: CASSEGGRRPQETQYF.

This clone came up once. This sequence joins TRBV4-1 and TRBJ2-6; TRBD1 aligns across 7 bases. CDR3 size: 17 residues. V shed 4 bases, J shed 0 bases, and the junction held 6 bases outside the gene matches. The germline gives CDR1 MGHRA, CDR2 YSYEKL. DNA of the CDR3: TGCGCCAGCAGCCCGGGACAGTCTCGCTCTGGGGCCAACGTCCTGACTTTC. It codes for CASSPGQSRSGANVLTF.

The rearrangement uses TRBV2 and TRBJ2-5; 9 nucleotides match TRBD2. CDR3 length: 15 residues. Losses at the gene ends were 8 bases for V and 1 base for J; bases not matched to a gene: 8. Germline lookup yields CDR1 SNHLY and CDR2 FYNNEI. The CDR3 bases are TGTGCCAGCCGGTCCAGCGGGGGGTCCCAAGAGACCCAGTACTTC. Translated: CASRSSGGSQETQYF.

The chain carries TRBV5-6 and TRBJ2-7; 9 bases are a match to TRBD1. The trim removed 4 bases at V and 9 bases at J, leaving 8 bases unmatched. The CDR3 spans 13 residues. Looked up from germline, CDR1 is SGHDT and CDR2 is YYEEEE. The CDR3 nucleotides are TGTGCCAGCAGCCTAGGGACAGGGCTACGGCAGTACTTC. This translates into CASSLGTGLRQYF.

This chain links TRBV4-1 with TRBJ1-3, with unresolved D. Germline assignment: CDR1 MGHRA and CDR2 YSYEKL. This CDR3 has 17 residues. V was cut by 0 bases and J by 5 bases, with 17 bases left in between. The CDR3 sequence: CASSQETTTLSRNTIYF. The CDR3, as DNA: TGCGCCAGCAGCCAAGAAACCACTACCCTAAGCAGAAACACCATATATTTT.

The rearrangement links TRBV19 to TRBJ1-1; no clear D gene. CDR1 is LNHDA, CDR2 SQIVND, per germline (reference sequence). V was trimmed by 5 bases and J by 3 bases, leaving 7 bases between them. This CDR3 has 12 amino acids. CDR3: CASSARDTEAFF. Here the CDR3 DNA reads TGTGCCAGTAGTGCCCGGGACACTGAAGCTTTCTTT. Based on the CDR3 plus reference TRBV19 and TRBJ1-1, the full variable domain is DGGITQSPKYLFRKEGQNVTLSCEQNLNHDAMYWYRQDPGQGLRLIYYSQIVNDFQKGDIAEGYSVSREKKESFPLTVTSAQKNPTAFYLCASSARDTEAFFGQGTRLTVV.

This clone was counted only a few times. The genes are TRBV10-3 and TRBJ1-2; 8 bases agree with TRBD1. Germline lookup yields CDR1 ENHRY and CDR2 SYGVKD. The CDR3 loop spans 15 amino acids. The V and J ends lost 6 bases and 3 bases, in that order; junction bases with no gene match: 9. The CDR3 region is CAISDPGQAYYGYTF. The CDR3 bases are TGTGCCATCAGCGACCCGGGACAGGCTTACTATGGCTACACCTTC.

This clone was recorded many times. CDR3 sequence: CASSQEAFSYNSPLHF. The CDR3 DNA is TGCGCCAGCAGCCAAGAAGCATTCTCCTATAATTCACCCCTCCACTTT. J is TRBJ1-6 and V is TRBV4-1, with no clear D. This CDR3 is 16 amino acids long. Trimming stripped 0 bases from V and 0 bases from J, with 6 bases between. Germline CDR1 is MGHRA and CDR2 is YSYEKL.

The V call is TRBV7-2, the J call TRBJ2-7; tentatively, D is TRBD1 (6 bases). Germline assignment: CDR1 SGHTA and CDR2 FQGNSA. CDR3 size: 14 residues. Deletions cut 5 bases from V and 0 bases from J, with 11 bases between. The CDR3 is CASSPGHTSYEQYF. The DNA for the CDR3 is TGTGCCAGCAGCCCGGGACATACCTCCTACGAGCAGTACTTC.

The V gene is TRBV5-4, the J gene TRBJ1-4; 10 bases are shared with TRBD1. This CDR3 has 15 amino acids. Germline lookup yields CDR1 SGHNT and CDR2 YYREEE (reference sequence). Trimming cost V 2 bases and J 7 bases; bases outside gene matches: 5. CDR3 loop: CASSLPTGGSEKLFF. CDR3 coding DNA: TGTGCCAGCAGCTTACCGACAGGGGGCAGTGAAAAACTGTTTTTT.

The chain uses TRBV12-3 or TRBV12-4 and TRBJ1-2; TRBD1 is a possible D gene (6 bases). The CDR3 consists of 11 residues. Deletions cut 3 bases from V and 7 bases from J, with 6 bases between. CDR3 sequence reads: CASSFRGGYTF. The CDR3 DNA sequence: TGTGCCAGCAGTTTCAGGGGTGGCTACACCTTC.

The V and J genes are TRBV19 and TRBJ1-2; TRBD1 matches at 9 bases. Trimming took 9 bases from V and 7 from J; bases not matched to a gene: 12. This CDR3 spans 14 amino acids. Per the germline V gene, CDR1 is LNHDA and CDR2 is SQIVND (reference sequence). CDR3 loop: CASSFAGQGRGYTF. CDR3 nucleotide sequence: TGTGCCAGCTCCTTTGCGGGACAGGGTCGTGGCTACACCTTC.

V usage is TRBV20-1 and J usage is TRBJ2-7; TRBD1 matches 7 bases. Germline V gene data show CDR1 as DFQATT and CDR2 as SNEGSKA (reference sequence). Trimming removed 0 bases from V and 10 bases from J; junction bases left unmatched: 3. The CDR3 has 11 amino acids. CDR3 sequence reads: CSARDDRVQYF. In DNA form, the CDR3 reads TGCAGTGCTAGAGATGACAGGGTACAGTACTTC.

In regard to this clone: This may be a read error, as it is one base from a much larger clone. The gene calls are TRBV3-1 (or the pseudogene TRBV3-2) and TRBJ1-1; 7 positions match TRBD1. V gave up 4 bases and J gave up 0 bases; unmatched junction bases: 5. Germline assignment: CDR1 LGHDT and CDR2 YNNKEL (reference sequence). This CDR3 is 15 amino acids long. CDR3 protein: CASSPLGGMNTEAFF. The DNA of the CDR3 is TGTGCCAGCAGCCCCCTAGGGGGCATGAACACTGAAGCTTTCTTT.

The gene calls are TRBV4-1 and TRBJ2-7, with TRBD1 matching over 10 bases. In germline, CDR1 is MGHRA, CDR2 YSYEKL. The CDR3 is made up of 15 amino acids. The trim removed 3 bases at V and 3 bases at J, leaving 5 bases unmatched. In DNA form, the CDR3 reads TGCGCCAGCAGCCACCCGGGACAGGGGCACTACGAGCAGTACTTC. It specifies CASSHPGQGHYEQYF.

This rearrangement joins TRBV27 to TRBJ1-6; possibly TRBD1 for D (6 bases). This CDR3 region has 16 residues. CDR1 and CDR2 (germline): MNHEY, SMNVEV (reference sequence). Trimming stripped 1 base from V and 7 bases from J, with 14 bases between. CDR3: CASSLWVGAKNSPLHF. CDR3 in DNA: TGTGCCAGCAGTTTATGGGTGGGGGCAAAGAATTCACCCCTCCACTTT.

The CDR3 DNA reads TGTGCCAGCAGCACAGGGACAGGGGGGGCCATTCAGTACTTC. Amino acid sequence: CASSTGTGGAIQYF. The rearrangement joins TRBV7-2 to TRBJ2-4, with TRBD1 identical over 11 bases. The germline V gene has CDR1 SGHTA and CDR2 FQGNSA. This CDR3 region has 14 residues. With 5 bases clipped from V and 9 bases from J, the junction kept 6 bases outside the gene matches.

In regard to this clone: Different DNA sequences within this sample yield the same CDR3. The rearrangement joins TRBV18 to TRBJ1-2, with 8 bases identical to TRBD1. The germline V gene has CDR1 KGHSH and CDR2 LQKENI. This CDR3 is built from 14 residues. J lost 4 bases, V lost 2 bases, and 3 bases had no gene match. The DNA for the CDR3 is TGTGCCAGCTCACCATCGGGACAGGTCTATGGCTACACCTTC. Amino acid sequence: CASSPSGQVYGYTF.

The V call is TRBV6-2 or TRBV6-3, the J call TRBJ1-1; D is undetermined. In germline, CDR1 is MNHEY, CDR2 SVGEGT. This CDR3 is 15 amino acids long. With 0 bases removed from V and 7 bases from J, the gap between germline ends came to 15 bases. CDR3 sequence (DNA): TGTGCCAGCAGTTACTCGGGCCGACGGACTGGTGAAGCTTTCTTT. This encodes CASSYSGRRTGEAFF.

The chain has TRBV19 and TRBJ1-1; D perhaps matches TRBD1 (5 bases). Germline V gene data show CDR1 as LNHDA and CDR2 as SQIVND (reference sequence). The CDR3 length is 12 residues. Trimming removed 3 bases at V and 5 bases at J, with 7 bases between. This CDR3 reads CASSIRVTEAFF. In nucleotides, the CDR3 is TGTGCCAGTAGTATCAGGGTAACTGAAGCTTTCTTT.